This TCR beta chain was found in a study of blood T cell repertoires in COVID-19. Study-wide background: Samples representing acute and convalescent COVID-19 were sourced from the United States, Italy and Spain. Sources were T cells, B-cell-depleted T cells, or PBMCs; the material itself was cDNA or gDNA.

The V and J ends lost 2 bases and 2 bases, in that order; junction bases with no gene match: 3. Germline-derived CDR1 and CDR2 are GTSNPN and SVGIG (reference sequence). This CDR3 has 14 residues. This clone was recorded once. Methods used by the authors: Estimation of nucleated cell counts was performed using reference gene primer amplification. Sequenced by immunoSEQ multiplex PCR; TCRdb stores in-frame clones only, minus some. V and J calls and clone size are those listed in that table; D and trimming were worked out from the DNA. Altogether about 27,000 clones are present, approximately 88% being singletons, with the ten largest covering 6.5% to 8.5%.

This clonotype originated in a woman aged 45-65 years with active COVID-19. V gene TRBV30 combines with J gene TRBJ2-7; TRBD2 matches 10 bases. Specimen: peripheral blood. The CDR3 region has the DNA TGTGCCTGGAGTATACTAGCGGGGACCTACGAGCAGTACTTC. Translated: CAWSILAGTYEQYF. Drawing the rest from reference TRBV30 and TRBJ2-7, the complete variable domain is SQTIHQWPATLVQPVGSPLSLECTVEGTSNPNLYWYRQAAGRGLQLLFYSVGIGQISSEVPQNLSASRPQDRQFILSSKKLLLSDSGFYLCAWSILAGTYEQYFGPGTRLTVT.